One sample yielded the 14 T cell receptor beta chains listed below, sequenced in a study of TIL therapy for anti-PD-1-resistant metastatic lung cancer. The libraries were made with immunoSEQ v3. Libraries were prepared by immunoSEQ multiplex PCR; TCRdb keeps only in-frame clonotypes and omits some of them. The data contain approximately 87,000 clones, less than 70% of them singletons. Time point defined: pre-treatment sample, taken before nivolumab and TIL therapy. Pleural nodules or supraclavicular lymph nodes made up most of the excised metastases sampled. The sequenced sample was tumor tissue, obtained at baseline. The receptors shown here come from a person between 25 and 80 years old with non-small cell lung cancer.

The chain uses TRBV6-4 and TRBJ2-3, with 11 bases aligning to TRBD2. With V trimmed by 6 bases and J by 5 bases, 4 bases remained unmatched. CDR1 and CDR2 from the germline V gene are MRHNA and SNTAGT. The CDR3 consists of 14 residues. The CDR3 DNA reads as TGTGCCAGCAGGAGTGGACTAGCGGGAGATACGCAGTATTTT. Amino acids: CASRSGLAGDTQYF.

The gene calls are TRBV19 and TRBJ2-1, with a possible D match to TRBD1 (6 bases). CDR1 LNHDA and CDR2 SQIVND come from the germline V gene (reference sequence). Trimming removed 11 bases at V and 2 bases at J, with 19 bases between. The CDR3 is 15 amino acids. This chain's CDR3 is CAAAPGWGPYNEQFF. Written as DNA, the CDR3 is TGTGCCGCAGCACCCGGGTGGGGGCCCTACAATGAGCAGTTCTTC.

This clone was seen a handful of times. This chain joins TRBV28 and TRBJ2-7, with TRBD1 matching over 10 bases. Germline V CDR1 and CDR2: MDHEN, SYDVKM. This CDR3 spans 14 amino acids. Trimming took 6 bases from V and 3 from J; bases not matched to a gene: 5. The CDR3 here is CASRGQGPVYEQYF. CDR3 bases: TGTGCCAGCAGGGGACAGGGGCCGGTCTACGAGCAGTACTTC.

The chain uses TRBV28 and TRBJ1-5; weak D call: TRBD1 (6 bases). The germline CDR1 and CDR2 sequences are MDHEN and SYDVKM. CDR3 size: 15 residues. Trimming removed 10 bases from V and 0 bases from J, with 16 bases in between. CDR3 in DNA: TGTGCCACCCATCATCAGGGGATTAGCAATCAGCCCCAGCATTTT. Residues: CATHHQGISNQPQHF.

V gene TRBV7-6 combines with J gene TRBJ1-3, with D hard to call. There are 15 residues in the CDR3. V lost 2 bases and J 0 bases, leaving 8 bases between the germline ends. Germline assignment: CDR1 SGHVS and CDR2 FNYEAQ. CDR3 coding DNA: TGTGCCAGCAGCTTAAATGTCCACTCTGGAAACACCATATATTTT. It yields the protein CASSLNVHSGNTIYF. Together with reference TRBV7-6 and TRBJ1-3, the CDR3 gives the full variable domain: GAGVSQSPRYKVTKRGQDVALRCDPISGHVSLYWYRQALGQGPEFLTYFNYEAQQDKSGLPNDRFSAERPEGSISTLTIQRTEQRDSAMYRCASSLNVHSGNTIYFGEGSWLTVV.

This clone is a singleton in its sample. The chain recombines TRBV6-5 with TRBJ1-3; D is unresolved. This CDR3 has 15 residues. With 8 bases removed from V and 2 bases from J, the gap between germline ends came to 16 bases. Germline values: CDR1 MNHEY, CDR2 SVGAGI. The CDR3 nucleotides are TGTGCCAGCGGCCTGTCGTGGACTGCTGGAAACACCATATATTTT. Translated: CASGLSWTAGNTIYF.

This clone was counted only a few times. The V gene is TRBV28, the J gene TRBJ2-5; TRBD2 matches 10 bases. The CDR3 is made up of 16 amino acids. Germline lookup yields CDR1 MDHEN and CDR2 SYDVKM. The J segment lost 5 bases and the V segment lost 8 bases, leaving 14 bases of the junction unmatched. Here the CDR3 DNA reads TGTGCCAGCTCCCAACGGAGCGGGGGGGCCCGTGAGACCCAGTACTTC. The encoded protein is CASSQRSGGARETQYF.

In its sample, this clone was seen many times. CDR3 DNA sequence: TGTGCCAGCAGTTACCCTGAGACAGGGGAGAAGTCCTACAATGAGCAGTTCTTC. This translates into CASSYPETGEKSYNEQFF. V is TRBV6-7 and J is TRBJ2-1; 8 bases fit TRBD1. TRBV6-7 is marked as an open reading frame, function uncertain. The CDR3 consists of 18 residues. With V trimmed by 2 bases and J by 1 base, 10 bases remained unmatched.

In this sample, this clone turned up once. The V and J genes are TRBV23-1 and TRBJ1-3, with 7 nucleotides matching TRBD1. TRBV23-1 is identified as an open reading frame with a role that is uncertain. V was clipped by 2 bases and J by 8 bases; unmatched bases: 18. The CDR3 loop spans 18 amino acids. The CDR3 DNA reads as TGCGCCAGCAGTCAAAATCCTCCCGGGCAGGGGGTTCTGTACACCATATATTTT. This gives the protein CASSQNPPGQGVLYTIYF.

The genes are TRBV6-5 and TRBJ2-3; D is tentatively TRBD1 or TRBD2 (5 bases each). V dropped 0 bases and J dropped 5 bases, with 15 bases sitting between them. The CDR3 has 16 residues. CDR1 MNHEY and CDR2 SVGAGI come from the germline V gene. The CDR3 nucleotides read TGTGCCAGCAGTTACTCTATGAGGGGTGGGATAGATACGCAGTATTTT. This encodes CASSYSMRGGIDTQYF.

The V call is TRBV27, the J call TRBJ2-7, with D perhaps TRBD2 (6 bases). Trimming left V 0 bases short and J 7 bases short, with 19 bases between. Germline CDR1 and CDR2: MNHEY and SMNVEV (reference sequence). The CDR3 has 16 amino acids. CDR3 bases: TGTGCCAGCAGTTTATCGACGGCTCTGGCTGGGGGGGAGCAGTACTTC. The encoded protein is CASSLSTALAGGEQYF.

The table lists this clone with a count of one. The chain links TRBV6-2 or TRBV6-3 to TRBJ2-7, with 7 bases lining up with TRBD2. V shed 5 bases and J 4 bases; nucleotides not matched to a gene: 14. The CDR3 is 16 residues long. The germline V gene has CDR1 MNHEY and CDR2 SVGEGT. Here the CDR3 reads CASSRTGTNPQYEQYF. CDR3 sequence (DNA): TGTGCCAGCAGTCGAACCGGGACTAACCCCCAGTACGAGCAGTACTTC.

The chain links TRBV4-1 to TRBJ2-3; no clear D. This CDR3 has 14 residues. Trimming shortened V by 4 bases and J by 2 bases, and 10 bases separated the two germline ends. CDR1 MGHRA and CDR2 YSYEKL come from the germline V gene. The CDR3 region has the DNA TGCGCCAGCAGCCCCGCCCCCGACACAGATACGCAGTATTTT. Protein product: CASSPAPDTDTQYF.

This clone has a handful of counts. V gene TRBV4-1 combines with J gene TRBJ2-5; TRBD2 agrees at 10 bases. This CDR3 has 17 residues. Germline V gives CDR1 MGHRA, CDR2 YSYEKL. V shed 1 base and J 6 bases; nucleotides not matched to a gene: 11. The CDR3 protein is CASSQGVTSGDLKTQYF. CDR3 bases: TGCGCCAGCAGCCAAGGAGTTACTAGCGGGGATTTAAAGACCCAGTACTTC.